These 31 T cell receptor beta chains were all obtained from the same sample, sequenced in a study of siplizumab effects on memory and regulatory T cells. Clones were sequenced by immunoSEQ multiplex PCR, and TCRdb holds only the in-frame ones, with some missing. This sample yields 70,000 to 100,000 clones, of which 96% are seen a single time; 0.031% belongs to the top ten. Material for sequencing was naive CD4+ T cells sorted from blood. The receptors come from a human donor in good health.

The rearrangement links TRBV10-3 to TRBJ1-6; no firm D call. V dropped 5 bases and J dropped 10 bases, with 15 bases sitting between them. CDR1 and CDR2 from the germline V gene are ENHRY and SYGVKD. The CDR3 is made up of 14 amino acids. CDR3 in DNA: TGTGCCATCAGTTCCGGGCTAACCCAATCACCCCTCCACTTT. Protein: CAISSGLTQSPLHF.

This chain uses TRBV29-1 with TRBJ2-5; the D is unclear. The CDR3 totals 10 residues. The germline V gene encodes CDR1 SQVTM and CDR2 ANQGSEA. Deletions cut 7 bases from V and 5 bases from J, with 8 bases between. The CDR3 loop is CSGARETQYF. The CDR3 DNA reads as TGCAGCGGAGCGAGGGAGACCCAGTACTTC.

The CDR3 nucleotides read TGTGCCGCCTCGCAAACGGCTAGCACAGATACGCAGTATTTT. This encodes CAASQTASTDTQYF. The rearrangement uses TRBV2 and TRBJ2-3; D not resolved. Germline V gene data show CDR1 as SNHLY and CDR2 as FYNNEI. CDR3 length: 14 amino acids. V lost 11 bases, J lost 0 bases, and 15 bases lay in between. Full variable domain (outside the CDR3, taken from reference TRBV2 and TRBJ2-3): EPEVTQTPSHQVTQMGQEVILRCVPISNHLYFYWYRQILGQKVEFLVSFYNNEISEKSEIFDDQFSVERPDGSNFTLKIRSTKLEDSAMYFCAASQTASTDTQYFGPGTRLTVL.

This clone has a single count. At the DNA level, this CDR3 is encoded by other sequences in the same sample as well. The chain uses TRBV6-1 and TRBJ2-3, with D tentatively TRBD1 or TRBD2 (5 bases each). Germline assignment: CDR1 MNHNS and CDR2 SASEGT. This CDR3 is 12 amino acids long. The V end lost 9 bases, the J end lost 2 bases, and 9 bases lay between the germline ends. In DNA form, the CDR3 reads TGTGCCAGTGCTGGGACCACAGATACGCAGTATTTT. Protein product: CASAGTTDTQYF.

CDR3 nucleotide sequence: TGCGCCAGCAGCTTGGTGCCAGGGGACTATGGCTACACCTTC. Encoded protein: CASSLVPGDYGYTF. This chain uses TRBV5-1 with TRBJ1-2; weak D call: TRBD1 (6 bases). Germline CDR1 is SGHRS and CDR2 is YFSETQ. The V end lost 0 bases, the J end lost 3 bases, and 9 bases lay between the germline ends. The CDR3 totals 14 residues.

The chain combines TRBV9 with TRBJ2-1, with 8 bases fitting TRBD2. The V gene's germline CDR1 is SGDLS and CDR2 YYNGEE. The CDR3 is made up of 14 amino acids. Trimming took 4 bases from V and 7 from J; bases not matched to a gene: 7. CDR3 nucleotides: TGTGCCAGCAGCCCCGGACTAGCTCGAAATGAGCAGTTCTTC. Protein product: CASSPGLARNEQFF.

This sequence joins TRBV28 and TRBJ2-7; 8 bases are a match to TRBD2. Germline-derived CDR1 and CDR2 are MDHEN and SYDVKM. The CDR3 runs to 14 residues. V shed 8 bases and J 4 bases; nucleotides not matched to a gene: 10. CDR3 nucleotides: TGTGCCAGCCAACTCGGGGGGGGCGTGTACGAGCAGTACTTC. Protein sequence: CASQLGGGVYEQYF.

The chain couples TRBV29-1 to TRBJ2-1; 10 nucleotides line up with TRBD2. This CDR3 is built from 15 residues. Germline V CDR1 and CDR2: SQVTM, ANQGSEA. Losses at the gene ends were 2 bases for V and 5 bases for J; bases not matched to a gene: 6. The chain's CDR3 is CSVEKPLAGNNEQFF. The CDR3 DNA is TGCAGCGTTGAAAAACCACTAGCGGGGAACAATGAGCAGTTCTTC.

This chain joins TRBV7-6 and TRBJ2-2; D is perhaps TRBD2 (6 bases). In germline, CDR1 is SGHVS, CDR2 FNYEAQ. V was pared by 7 bases and J by 7 bases, with 13 bases between. The CDR3 totals 13 residues. CDR3 region: CASNRLGRGELFF. CDR3 nucleotides: TGTGCCAGCAACAGACTAGGCCGCGGGGAGCTGTTTTTT.

The rearrangement uses TRBV2 and TRBJ1-4; possible D gene TRBD1, 5 bases. This CDR3 contains 13 residues. Germline CDR1 is SNHLY and CDR2 is FYNNEI. V was trimmed by 8 bases and J by 2 bases, leaving 9 bases between them. The CDR3 nucleotides read TGTGCCAGCGCCGGGGCCACTAATGAAAAACTGTTTTTT. Translating it yields CASAGATNEKLFF.

The V call is TRBV7-9, the J call TRBJ1-4, with 7 bases that match TRBD1. Germline V gene data show CDR1 as SEHNR and CDR2 as FQNEAQ (reference sequence). The length of the CDR3 is 13 residues. The junction had 4 bases not matched to a gene; V was cut back by 5 bases and J by 7 bases. CDR3 in DNA: TGTGCCAGCAGCAGACAGGGAGGTGAAAAACTGTTTTTT. It encodes CASSRQGGEKLFF.

The chain is built from TRBV4-2 and TRBJ2-5, with TRBD2 identical over 11 bases. Germline V lookup: CDR1 LGHNA, CDR2 YNFKEQ. The V segment lost 0 bases and the J segment 5 bases; nucleotides outside the gene matches: 20. This CDR3 comprises 21 residues. CDR3 sequence: CASSQEGPHTGTSGPRETQYF. CDR3 DNA sequence: TGTGCCAGCAGCCAAGAAGGACCCCACACCGGGACTAGCGGTCCACGGGAGACCCAGTACTTC.

CDR3 sequence (DNA): TGTGCCAGCAGCTTAGGGTCCGGCGGCACAGATACGCAGTATTTT. Its translation is CASSLGSGGTDTQYF. V and J are TRBV7-3 and TRBJ2-3; D call uncertain. Germline CDR1 reads SGHTA; CDR2 reads FQGTGA. The germline V and J ends were trimmed by 2 bases and 1 base, with 10 bases remaining between them. This CDR3 has 15 residues.

This chain uses TRBV19 with TRBJ2-6; 7 bases line up with TRBD1. J gave up 11 bases and V 4 bases, and 2 bases lay outside the gene matches. CDR1 is LNHDA, CDR2 SQIVND, per germline (reference sequence). The CDR3 spans 12 residues. The CDR3 sequence is CASSTGTDVLTF. In DNA, the CDR3 is TGTGCCAGTAGTACCGGGACAGACGTCCTGACTTTC.

The chain has TRBV7-3 and TRBJ2-2; 9 bases are shared with TRBD1. The CDR3 contains 16 residues. Germline-derived CDR1 and CDR2 are SGHTA and FQGTGA. Unmatched junction bases numbered 3, after V lost 2 bases and J lost 2 bases. DNA for the CDR3: TGTGCCAGCAGCTTACTGGGACAGGGTAACACCGGGGAGCTGTTTTTT. It specifies CASSLLGQGNTGELFF.

Here the CDR3 DNA reads TGTGCCTCATCCGGGACGGTAACCTACGAGCAGTACTTC. As protein: CASSGTVTYEQYF. This chain connects TRBV25-1 to TRBJ2-7; D assignment may be TRBD1 or TRBD2 (5 bases each). The CDR3 sequence is 13 residues long. CDR1 and CDR2 from the germline V gene are MGHDK and SYGVNS. With 11 bases removed from V and 2 bases from J, the gap between germline ends came to 16 bases.

The genes are TRBV7-2 and TRBJ1-6; the D is unclear. V gave up 0 bases and J gave up 7 bases, with 10 bases separating them. The CDR3 runs to 15 residues. Germline V gene sequence: CDR1 SGHTA, CDR2 FQGNSA. The CDR3 sequence is CASSLASSANSPLHF. CDR3 DNA: TGTGCCAGCAGCTTAGCGTCATCTGCCAATTCACCCCTCCACTTT.

This chain joins TRBV30 and TRBJ1-5; D not resolved. CDR3 length equals 13 residues. The V end was cut by 0 bases, the J end by 5 bases, with 8 bases between. Germline CDR1 reads GTSNPN; CDR2 reads SVGIG (reference sequence). CDR3 coding DNA: TGTGCCTGGAGTGTACACGAACATCAGCCCCAGCATTTT. Its protein is CAWSVHEHQPQHF.

The gene calls are TRBV4-2 and TRBJ2-5; 16 positions match TRBD2. The CDR3 covers 21 residues. Germline V gives CDR1 LGHNA, CDR2 YNFKEQ. The V gene end was trimmed by 0 bases and the J gene end by 3 bases; junction bases not matched to a gene: 13. DNA for the CDR3: TGTGCCAGCAGCCAAGACACAGGGGAGGGACTAGCGGGGGGGCCGGAAGAGACCCAGTACTTC. Encoded protein: CASSQDTGEGLAGGPEETQYF.

The chain has TRBV5-1 and TRBJ1-3; no reliable D call. The CDR3 runs to 15 residues. The V gene's germline CDR1 is SGHRS and CDR2 YFSETQ. V lost 0 bases and J lost 5, with 12 bases in between. CDR3 bases: TGCGCCAGCAGCTTGGCCGAGGCCCCTAGAAACACCATATATTTT. The encoded protein is CASSLAEAPRNTIYF.

The rearrangement uses TRBV29-1 and TRBJ2-7, with 9 bases aligning to TRBD1. With V trimmed by 6 bases and J by 7 bases, 10 bases remained unmatched. The CDR3 contains 13 residues. The germline CDR1 and CDR2 sequences are SQVTM and ANQGSEA. CDR3 protein: CSVTGTGSREQYF. In DNA form, the CDR3 reads TGCAGCGTAACCGGGACAGGGTCTCGTGAGCAGTACTTC.

The genes are TRBV27 and TRBJ1-5; 9 bases are shared with TRBD1. Germline-derived CDR1 and CDR2 are MNHEY and SMNVEV (reference sequence). The CDR3 sequence is 15 residues long. V was pared by 6 bases and J by 6 bases, with 9 bases of the junction left unmatched. The CDR3 is CASSPRDRDSQPQHF. The CDR3 bases are TGTGCCAGCAGCCCCCGGGACAGGGATTCTCAGCCCCAGCATTTT.

The V call is TRBV5-4, the J call TRBJ1-1; the match to TRBD1 covers 7 bases. The CDR3 covers 14 residues. Germline lookup yields CDR1 SGHNT and CDR2 YYREEE (reference sequence). The V gene end was trimmed by 4 bases and the J gene end by 0 bases; junction bases not matched to a gene: 3. Written as DNA, the CDR3 is TGTGCCAGCAGCCTTCAGGGGGTGAACACTGAAGCTTTCTTT. Translating gives CASSLQGVNTEAFF.

CDR3 residues: CASRYPGASGGTDTQYF. CDR3 coding DNA: TGTGCCAGCAGGTACCCCGGGGCTAGCGGGGGCACAGATACGCAGTATTTT. The chain links TRBV7-2 to TRBJ2-3, with 9 bases fitting TRBD2. Germline V CDR1 and CDR2: SGHTA, FQGNSA. The CDR3 contains 17 residues. Losses at the gene ends were 6 bases for V and 1 base for J; bases not matched to a gene: 11.

The chain employs TRBV6-1 and TRBJ1-1, with a tentative D call TRBD1 (5 bases). Germline loops: CDR1 MNHNS, CDR2 SASEGT. This CDR3 contains 11 residues. The CDR3 nucleotides are TGTGGGACCAGGGTTGAAACTGAAGCTTTCTTT. Translation gives CGTRVETEAFF.

The V and J genes are TRBV28 and TRBJ1-2, with D possibly being TRBD1 (6 bases). V was shortened by 8 bases and J by 6 bases, with 13 bases between the two germline ends. The CDR3 consists of 12 residues. CDR1 MDHEN and CDR2 SYDVKM come from the germline V gene. In nucleotides, the CDR3 is TGTGCCAGCTATGGGCAGGGGAATGGCTACACCTTC. Translating it yields CASYGQGNGYTF.

The genes are TRBV7-2 and TRBJ2-3; 9 bases align to TRBD2. Germline assignment: CDR1 SGHTA and CDR2 FQGNSA. V lost 1 base and J lost 4; bases outside the gene matches: 9. The CDR3 totals 17 residues. Here the CDR3 reads CASSLGRRGGAPDTQYF. CDR3 sequence (DNA): TGTGCCAGCAGCTTAGGTCGGCGGGGGGGGGCCCCAGATACGCAGTATTTT.

The rearrangement joins TRBV5-1 to TRBJ1-2, with D possibly being TRBD1 (5 bases). The germline V gene has CDR1 SGHRS and CDR2 YFSETQ. The V and J ends lost 1 base and 1 base respectively, with 11 bases between them. The CDR3 consists of 15 residues. CDR3 nucleotide sequence: TGCGCCAGCAGCTTGTCTCAGGGAATTAACTATGGCTACACCTTC. Translation gives CASSLSQGINYGYTF.

The chain links TRBV28 to TRBJ1-1; no reliable D call. CDR1 is MDHEN and CDR2 is SYDVKM in the germline V gene. The V gene lost 8 bases and the J gene lost 1 base, with 11 bases spanning the gap. This CDR3 has 13 amino acids. CDR3 sequence reads: CASSPAGNTEAFF. The CDR3 DNA is TGTGCCAGCTCCCCGGCTGGGAACACTGAAGCTTTCTTT.

The sample holds one count of this clone. The CDR3 region has the DNA TGTGCCACCAGCACGGACGTAAACTATGGCTACACCTTC. This sequence encodes CATSTDVNYGYTF. The rearrangement uses TRBV15 and TRBJ1-2; no firm D call. Deletions cut 4 bases from V and 2 bases from J, with 8 bases between. The germline gives CDR1 LNHNV, CDR2 YYDKDF (reference sequence). This CDR3 contains 13 residues.

The V call is TRBV19, the J call TRBJ2-6; D not certain. The CDR3 totals 15 residues. V was pared by 8 bases and J by 0 bases, with 11 bases between. CDR1 and CDR2 (germline): LNHDA, SQIVND (reference sequence). CDR3 in DNA: TGTGCCAGTGTCCTACAGAGCTCTGGGGCCAACGTCCTGACTTTC. It yields the protein CASVLQSSGANVLTF.